Presented here are 28 T cell receptor beta chains from one specimen sequenced in a study of T cells in Graves' hyperthyroidism and ophthalmopathy. The TCR beta CDR3 regions underwent amplification using RNA transcripts as the source. First-round RT-PCR targeting the TCR CDR3 was performed with the HTBI primer set. Via MiXCR, TCRdb re-called the multiplex PCR reads, giving one row per CDR3 protein. The table includes approximately 870,000 distinct CDR3 sequences, 35% to 40% detected once. The specimen sequenced was blood. These receptors came from a man aged 18 to 35 with Graves' hyperthyroidism.

This clonotype occurred many times. This chain uses TRBV19 with TRBJ2-5; possibly TRBD2 for D (6 bases). CDR1 and CDR2 from the germline V gene are LNHDA and SQIVND (reference sequence). This CDR3 comprises 14 residues. V lost 5 bases and J lost 5, with 15 bases in between. CDR3 nucleotides: TGTGCCAGTAGTCCCCCGGACTATACGGAGACCCAGTACTTC. Translation: CASSPPDYTETQYF.

This clonotype was detected ten times or more. The genes are TRBV7-9 and TRBJ1-2; D unclear. This CDR3 is 13 amino acids long. Trimming took 5 bases from V and 8 from J, leaving 15 bases between them. Germline V CDR1 and CDR2: SEHNR, FQNEAQ (reference sequence). CDR3 in amino acids: CASSLLSGQGYTF. The CDR3 DNA sequence: TGTGCCAGCAGCCTTCTAAGTGGGCAAGGCTACACCTTC.

The V call is TRBV5-6, the J call TRBJ1-3; TRBD1 might be the D (5 bases). Germline CDR1 reads SGHDT; CDR2 reads YYEEEE. CDR3 length: 14 amino acids. V was cut by 2 bases and J by 6 bases, with 12 bases left in between. The CDR3 loop reads CASSFSGTPNTIYF. DNA of the CDR3: TGTGCCAGCAGCTTCTCCGGGACTCCAAACACCATATATTTT.

V and J are TRBV10-3 and TRBJ1-1, with unresolved D. Trimming left V 6 bases short and J 0 bases short, with 8 bases between. CDR1 is ENHRY, CDR2 SYGVKD, per germline. This CDR3 is 13 amino acids long. The CDR3: CAIRTDMNTEAFF. CDR3 bases: TGTGCCATCAGGACGGATATGAACACTGAAGCTTTCTTT.

This clonotype was counted ten times or more. The chain has TRBV29-1 and TRBJ1-3, with no clear D. Germline CDR1 and CDR2: SQVTM and ANQGSEA. The CDR3 extends over 16 amino acids. The CDR3 sequence: CRTESREVVRGNTIYF. CDR3 sequence (DNA): TGCAGGACGGAGTCCCGAGAGGTTGTACGTGGAAACACCATATATTTT.

The chain recombines TRBV6-5 with TRBJ1-1; D is uncertain. CDR1 MNHEY and CDR2 SVGAGI come from the germline V gene. The V end was cut by 0 bases, the J end by 0 bases, with 8 bases between. CDR3 length equals 15 residues. CDR3 nucleotides: TGTGCCAGCAGTTACTCATACCAGGTGAACACTGAAGCTTTCTTT. This codes for CASSYSYQVNTEAFF.

This clonotype showed up many times. V gene TRBV7-3 combines with J gene TRBJ1-3; tentatively, D is TRBD1 (5 bases). Trimming took off 5 bases at V and 2 bases at J, with 13 bases between the two ends. Per the germline V gene, CDR1 is SGHTA and CDR2 is FQGTGA. This CDR3 is 15 amino acids long. In DNA, the CDR3 is TGTGCCAGCAGCCCCCTCAGCAGGGCTGGAAACACCATATATTTT. It translates to CASSPLSRAGNTIYF.

Note on this clonotype: A much larger clone is a single base away; this may be a read error. The chain couples TRBV7-6 to TRBJ1-2; perhaps TRBD1 as D (6 bases). Germline CDR1 reads SGHVS; CDR2 reads FNYEAQ. The V gene lost 3 bases and the J gene lost 6 bases, with 14 bases spanning the gap. The CDR3 sequence is 14 residues long. CDR3 in DNA: TGTGCCAGCAGCTTTGGTCTCGAGGGGGATGGCTACACCTTC. Translated, it gives CASSFGLEGDGYTF.

The rearrangement joins TRBV29-1 to TRBJ2-7, with D hard to call. V shed 8 bases and J shed 5 bases, with 10 bases lying between them. The germline V gene encodes CDR1 SQVTM and CDR2 ANQGSEA. The CDR3 covers 10 residues. The CDR3 here is CSLTGHEQYF. The CDR3 DNA reads as TGCAGCTTAACGGGCCACGAGCAGTACTTC.

The gene calls are TRBV9 and TRBJ2-6, with TRBD1 matching 7 bases. The CDR3 totals 19 residues. Looked up from germline, CDR1 is SGDLS and CDR2 is YYNGEE. J lost 0 bases, V lost 3 bases, and 12 bases had no gene match. CDR3 bases: TGTGCCAGCAGCGGACCAAGGACAGGACCAATCTCTGGGGCCAACGTCCTGACTTTC. It encodes CASSGPRTGPISGANVLTF.

The chain recombines TRBV4-1 with TRBJ1-4; D gene ambiguous. CDR1 MGHRA and CDR2 YSYEKL come from the germline V gene. V was cut by 5 bases and J by 8 bases, with 18 bases left in between. This CDR3 spans 15 amino acids. CDR3 in amino acids: CASSSAGDTGEKLFF. The CDR3 region has the DNA TGCGCCAGCAGCAGCGCCGGAGACACGGGGGAAAAACTGTTTTTT.

This CDR3 is CASSEGTSGSGEQYF. CDR3 DNA sequence: TGTGCCAGCAGCGAGGGGACTAGCGGGTCAGGCGAGCAGTACTTC. The rearrangement joins TRBV9 to TRBJ2-7; TRBD2 agrees at 12 bases. Trimming cost V 3 bases and J 6 bases; bases outside gene matches: 7. The CDR3 consists of 15 residues. CDR1 is SGDLS and CDR2 is YYNGEE in the germline V gene.

This clonotype was found many times. CDR3 sequence: CAIRPGGNQPQHF. Here the CDR3 DNA reads TGTGCCATCAGGCCCGGCGGGAATCAGCCCCAGCATTTT. V usage is TRBV10-3 and J usage is TRBJ1-5; D unresolved. This CDR3 contains 13 residues. Germline CDR1 is ENHRY and CDR2 is SYGVKD. V was clipped by 6 bases and J by 4 bases, with 10 bases between them.

This chain uses TRBV7-2 with TRBJ1-1, with D possibly being TRBD1 (5 bases). CDR3 size: 16 residues. The germline V gene encodes CDR1 SGHTA and CDR2 FQGNSA. The V end was cut by 6 bases, the J end by 0 bases, with 17 bases between. As DNA, the CDR3 is TGTGCCAGCAGATCTACTCTCGGACAACTGAACACTGAAGCTTTCTTT. Translating gives CASRSTLGQLNTEAFF.

This clonotype was counted at least ten times. V gene TRBV7-9 combines with J gene TRBJ2-7; D perhaps matches TRBD2 (7 bases). The CDR3 loop spans 13 amino acids. The germline V gene has CDR1 SEHNR and CDR2 FQNEAQ (reference sequence). The germline V and J ends were trimmed by 7 bases and 2 bases, with 12 bases remaining between them. In DNA, the CDR3 is TGTGCCAGCACAAGGGGGGGTCCCTACGAGCAGTACTTC. Residues: CASTRGGPYEQYF.

The V and J genes are TRBV13 and TRBJ2-6; TRBD1 might be the D (6 bases). Trimming cost V 0 bases and J 1 base, with 16 bases left between them. The CDR3 is 19 amino acids. Germline V gene lookup returns CDR1 PRHDT and CDR2 FYEKMQ (reference sequence). CDR3 DNA: TGTGCCAGCAGCTTAGGCATGGGGGCGCGAAGATCTGGGGCCAACGTCCTGACTTTC. It specifies CASSLGMGARRSGANVLTF.

The sample holds a few counts of this clonotype. The rearrangement joins TRBV6-5 to TRBJ2-7; 10 nucleotides match TRBD1. V trimming: 8 bases; J trimming: 5 bases; junction bases outside the gene matches: 12. CDR3 length: 15 residues. From germline, CDR1 is MNHEY and CDR2 SVGAGI. The CDR3 here is CASENPGQGINEQYF. In DNA form, the CDR3 reads TGTGCCAGCGAAAACCCGGGACAGGGGATCAACGAGCAGTACTTC.

This clonotype was counted between two and nine times. V and J are TRBV29-1 and TRBJ1-1, with D hard to call. The CDR3 has 11 residues. Germline V gene sequence: CDR1 SQVTM, CDR2 ANQGSEA. Trimming pared 8 bases from V and 5 bases from J, leaving 12 bases between. The CDR3 DNA reads as TGCAGCTTAGATGCTGGGACTGAAGCTTTCTTT. Its translation: CSLDAGTEAFF. Full variable domain (outside the CDR3, taken from reference TRBV29-1 and TRBJ1-1): SAVISQKPSRDICQRGTSLTIQCQVDSQVTMMFWYRQQPGQSLTLIATANQGSEATYESGFVIDKFPISRPNLTFSTLTVSNMSPEDSSIYLCSLDAGTEAFFGQGTRLTVV.

This clonotype was detected ten times or more. The chain has TRBV5-1 and TRBJ1-2, with D uncertain. Per the germline V gene, CDR1 is SGHRS and CDR2 is YFSETQ. Trimming took 3 bases from V and 3 from J, leaving 3 bases between them. The CDR3 contains 11 residues. CDR3 residues: CASSSDYGYTF. Here the CDR3 DNA reads TGCGCCAGCAGCTCGGACTATGGCTACACCTTC.

In its sample, this clonotype was seen many times. The J gene is TRBJ1-1, the V gene TRBV6-5; possible D gene TRBD1, 6 bases. V lost 2 bases and J 4 bases, leaving 11 bases between the germline ends. The CDR3 runs to 14 residues. Germline CDR1 is MNHEY and CDR2 is SVGAGI. This CDR3 is CASSYLTGGTEAFF. The CDR3 DNA sequence: TGTGCCAGCAGTTACCTGACAGGAGGCACTGAAGCTTTCTTT.

This clonotype has ten or more counts. The chain couples TRBV2 to TRBJ1-6; maybe TRBD1 (5 bases). The length of the CDR3 is 14 residues. Trimming took 8 bases from V and 7 from J, leaving 15 bases between them. Germline values: CDR1 SNHLY, CDR2 FYNNEI. The CDR3 loop reads CASSLTGTNSPLHF. The CDR3 DNA reads as TGTGCCAGCTCCCTGACCGGGACGAATTCACCCCTCCACTTT. Full variable domain (rest looked up from reference TRBV2 and TRBJ1-6): EPEVTQTPSHQVTQMGQEVILRCVPISNHLYFYWYRQILGQKVEFLVSFYNNEISEKSEIFDDQFSVERPDGSNFTLKIRSTKLEDSAMYFCASSLTGTNSPLHFGNGTRLTVT.

About this clonotype: A much larger clone differs from this one at a single base, so this may be a read error. This chain uses TRBV6-5 with TRBJ2-7; maybe TRBD1 (5 bases). Germline CDR1 is MNHEY and CDR2 is SVGAGI. V was cut by 6 bases and J by 2 bases, with 11 bases left in between. This CDR3 has 13 residues. The CDR3 region is CASSETVTYEQYF. The CDR3, as DNA: TGTGCCAGCAGCGAGACAGTGACCTACGAGCAGTACTTC.

CDR3 nucleotide sequence: TGCGCCAGCGGTGGATCCGGGTCCAGCGAGCAGTACTTC. Translating gives CASGGSGSSEQYF. The rearrangement uses TRBV5-1 and TRBJ2-7; D is undetermined. V was trimmed by 7 bases and J by 6 bases, leaving 17 bases between them. This CDR3 contains 13 residues. Looked up from germline, CDR1 is SGHRS and CDR2 is YFSETQ.

This clonotype came up a few times. V usage is TRBV9 and J usage is TRBJ2-5; 11 bases agree with TRBD1. Germline CDR1 SGDLS, CDR2 YYNGEE. V shed 3 bases, J shed 5 bases, and the junction held 6 bases outside the gene matches. This CDR3 comprises 15 residues. In DNA form, the CDR3 reads TGTGCCAGCAGCGAAGGACAGGGGGCTGGGGAGACCCAGTACTTC. Protein sequence: CASSEGQGAGETQYF.

This chain uses TRBV25-1 with TRBJ2-7, with 9 nucleotides matching TRBD2. CDR1 and CDR2 (germline): MGHDK, SYGVNS. This CDR3 region has 15 residues. V shed 11 bases and J 0 bases; nucleotides not matched to a gene: 11. Here the CDR3 reads CAPQAGGRSSYEQYF. The CDR3 coding sequence is TGTGCCCCCCAAGCGGGAGGCCGCAGCTCCTACGAGCAGTACTTC.

As for this clonotype: The junction and the germline gene differ at one end; a read error may be behind it. J is TRBJ2-7 and V is TRBV2; 9 bases match TRBD1. This CDR3 has 15 amino acids. The germline gives CDR1 SNHLY, CDR2 FYNNEI. In DNA form, the CDR3 reads TGCGCCAGCAACGGGGGACAGGGAATTTCCTACGAGCAGTACTTC. Amino acid sequence: CASNGGQGISYEQYF.

V is TRBV29-1 and J is TRBJ1-3; maybe TRBD1 (5 bases). Germline V gives CDR1 SQVTM, CDR2 ANQGSEA. The CDR3 has 17 residues. The V and J ends lost 3 bases and 5 bases respectively, with 23 bases between them. In DNA, the CDR3 is TGCAGCGTTGATCGGGGAGCTCGACGACAGCGCCGAAACACCATATATTTT. Protein: CSVDRGARRQRRNTIYF.

In this sample, this clonotype turned up a few times. V usage is TRBV12-3 or TRBV12-4 and J usage is TRBJ1-2; tentative D call: TRBD1 (5 bases). Trimming pared 5 bases from V and 7 bases from J, leaving 20 bases between. CDR3 length equals 15 residues. The DNA of the CDR3 is TGTGCCAGCAGTCCAAGTCCCCTAGGGGCTGGTGGCTACACCTTC. Translation: CASSPSPLGAGGYTF.